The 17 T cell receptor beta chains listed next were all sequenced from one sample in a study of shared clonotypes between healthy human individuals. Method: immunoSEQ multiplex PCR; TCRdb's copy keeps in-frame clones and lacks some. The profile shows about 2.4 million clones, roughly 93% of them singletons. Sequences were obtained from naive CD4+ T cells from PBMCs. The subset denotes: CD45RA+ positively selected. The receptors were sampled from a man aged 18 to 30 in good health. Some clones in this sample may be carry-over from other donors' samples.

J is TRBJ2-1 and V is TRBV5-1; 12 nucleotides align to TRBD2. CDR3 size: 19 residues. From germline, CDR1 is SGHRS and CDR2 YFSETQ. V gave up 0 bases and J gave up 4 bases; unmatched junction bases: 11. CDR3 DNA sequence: TGCGCCAGCAGCTTGGGACTAGCGGGAGCGCCCAGCAAATACAATGAGCAGTTCTTC. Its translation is CASSLGLAGAPSKYNEQFF.

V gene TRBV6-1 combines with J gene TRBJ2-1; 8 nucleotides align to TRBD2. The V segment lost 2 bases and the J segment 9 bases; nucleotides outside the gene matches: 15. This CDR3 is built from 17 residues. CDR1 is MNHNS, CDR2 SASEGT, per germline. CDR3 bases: TGTGCCAGCAGTGAAAGGGGCGGGAGGTCTCTTAGGAGTGAGCAGTTCTTC. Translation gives CASSERGGRSLRSEQFF.

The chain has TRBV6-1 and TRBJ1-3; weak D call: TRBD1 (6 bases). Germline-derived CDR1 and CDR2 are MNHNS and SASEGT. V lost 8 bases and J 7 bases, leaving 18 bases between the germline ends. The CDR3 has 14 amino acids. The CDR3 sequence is CASGEYRVWNTIYF. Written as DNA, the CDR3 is TGTGCCAGCGGGGAGTACAGGGTTTGGAACACCATATATTTT.

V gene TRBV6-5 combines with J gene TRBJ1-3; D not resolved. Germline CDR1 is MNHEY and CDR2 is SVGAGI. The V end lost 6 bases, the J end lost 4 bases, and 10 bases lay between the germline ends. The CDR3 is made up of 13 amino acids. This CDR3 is CASRPLEGNTIYF. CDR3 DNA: TGTGCCAGCAGGCCCCTCGAGGGAAACACCATATATTTT.

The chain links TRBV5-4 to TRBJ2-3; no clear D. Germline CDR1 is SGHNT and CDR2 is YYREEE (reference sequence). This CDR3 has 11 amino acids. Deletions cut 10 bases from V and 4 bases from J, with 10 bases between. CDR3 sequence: CAGPKPDTQYF. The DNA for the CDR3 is TGTGCCGGTCCCAAGCCAGATACGCAGTATTTT.

The CDR3 DNA is TGCGCCAGCAGCTTGCAGCAGGGGGCAGGCACCGGGGAGCTGTTTTTT. Encoded protein: CASSLQQGAGTGELFF. This sequence joins TRBV5-1 and TRBJ2-2; 8 bases match TRBD1. Germline lookup yields CDR1 SGHRS and CDR2 YFSETQ. V lost 1 base, J lost 4 bases, and 6 bases stayed unmatched. CDR3 length equals 16 residues. The whole variable domain, remainder taken from reference TRBV5-1 and TRBJ2-2, is KAGVTQTPRYLIKTRGQQVTLSCSPISGHRSVSWYQQTPGQGLQFLFEYFSETQRNKGNFPGRFSGRQFSNSRSEMNVSTLELGDSALYLCASSLQQGAGTGELFFGEGSRLTVL.

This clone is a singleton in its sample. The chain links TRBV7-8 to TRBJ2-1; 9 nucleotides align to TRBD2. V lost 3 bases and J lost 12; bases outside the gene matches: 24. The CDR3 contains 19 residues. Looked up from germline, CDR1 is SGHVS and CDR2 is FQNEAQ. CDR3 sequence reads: CASSFRRTWTASGTRGQFF. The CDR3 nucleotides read TGTGCCAGCAGCTTTCGCAGGACTTGGACGGCTAGCGGGACCCGGGGGCAGTTCTTC.

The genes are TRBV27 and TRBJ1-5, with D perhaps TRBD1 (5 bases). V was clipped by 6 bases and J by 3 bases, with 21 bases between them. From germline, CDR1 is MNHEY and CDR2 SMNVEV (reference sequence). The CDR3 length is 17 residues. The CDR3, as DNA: TGTGCCAGCAGGCCGGGACGGCCAAGTCGGTACAATCAGCCCCAGCATTTT. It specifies CASRPGRPSRYNQPQHF.

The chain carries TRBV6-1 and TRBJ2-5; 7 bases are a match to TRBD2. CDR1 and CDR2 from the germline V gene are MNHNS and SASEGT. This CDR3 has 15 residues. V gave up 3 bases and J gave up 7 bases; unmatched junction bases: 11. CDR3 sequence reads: CASSEPGGPLGTQYF. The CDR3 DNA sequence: TGTGCCAGCAGTGAGCCGGGAGGCCCATTAGGGACCCAGTACTTC.

CDR3 sequence (DNA): TGTGCCAGCATCTTTGGTTCGGGACTAGCCGGGGAGACCCAGTACTTC. Protein: CASIFGSGLAGETQYF. V gene TRBV2 combines with J gene TRBJ2-5, with 9 bases identical to TRBD2. V shed 7 bases and J 5 bases; nucleotides not matched to a gene: 14. The CDR3 spans 16 residues. The germline gives CDR1 SNHLY, CDR2 FYNNEI. The full variable domain, in which reference TRBV2 and TRBJ2-5 provide the parts outside the CDR3, is EPEVTQTPSHQVTQMGQEVILRCVPISNHLYFYWYRQILGQKVEFLVSFYNNEISEKSEIFDDQFSVERPDGSNFTLKIRSTKLEDSAMYFCASIFGSGLAGETQYFGPGTRLLVL.

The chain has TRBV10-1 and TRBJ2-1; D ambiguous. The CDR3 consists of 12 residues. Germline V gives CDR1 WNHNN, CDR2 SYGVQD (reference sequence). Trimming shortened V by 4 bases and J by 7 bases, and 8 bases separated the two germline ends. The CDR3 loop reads CASSASRNEQFF. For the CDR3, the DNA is TGCGCCAGCAGTGCCAGTAGGAATGAGCAGTTCTTC.

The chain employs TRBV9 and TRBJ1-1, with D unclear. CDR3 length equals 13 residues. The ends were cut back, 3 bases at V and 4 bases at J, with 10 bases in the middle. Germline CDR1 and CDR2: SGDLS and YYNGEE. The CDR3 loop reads CASSEGAVTEAFF. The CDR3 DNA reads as TGTGCCAGCAGCGAGGGCGCGGTCACTGAAGCTTTCTTT.

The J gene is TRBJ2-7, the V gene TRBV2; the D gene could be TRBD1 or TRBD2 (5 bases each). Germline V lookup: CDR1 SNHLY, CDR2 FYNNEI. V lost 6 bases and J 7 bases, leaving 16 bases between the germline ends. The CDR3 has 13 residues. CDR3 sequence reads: CASRGDGSGEQYF. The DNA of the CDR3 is TGTGCCAGCAGAGGGGACGGCTCCGGGGAGCAGTACTTC.

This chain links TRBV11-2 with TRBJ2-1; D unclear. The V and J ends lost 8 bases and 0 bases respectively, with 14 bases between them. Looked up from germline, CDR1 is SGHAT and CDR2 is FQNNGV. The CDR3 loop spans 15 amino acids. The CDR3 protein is CASSPRAPSYNEQFF. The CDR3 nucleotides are TGTGCCAGCTCCCCCCGGGCACCCTCCTACAATGAGCAGTTCTTC.

The CDR3 loop reads CASTQVGGRWGNQPQHF. Written as DNA, the CDR3 is TGTGCCAGCACCCAGGTTGGGGGAAGATGGGGCAATCAGCCCCAGCATTTT. The chain joins TRBV19 to TRBJ1-5; D is possibly TRBD1 (5 bases). The ends were cut back, 9 bases at V and 2 bases at J, with 23 bases in the middle. The germline V gene has CDR1 LNHDA and CDR2 SQIVND (reference sequence). The CDR3 is made up of 17 amino acids.

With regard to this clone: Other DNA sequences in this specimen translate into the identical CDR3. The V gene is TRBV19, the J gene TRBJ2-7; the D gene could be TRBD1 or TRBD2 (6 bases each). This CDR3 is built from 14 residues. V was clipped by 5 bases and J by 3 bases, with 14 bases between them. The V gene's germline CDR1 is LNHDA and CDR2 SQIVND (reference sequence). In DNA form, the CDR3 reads TGTGCCAGTAGTCCAGGAGGGGGGAGCTACGAGCAGTACTTC. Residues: CASSPGGGSYEQYF.

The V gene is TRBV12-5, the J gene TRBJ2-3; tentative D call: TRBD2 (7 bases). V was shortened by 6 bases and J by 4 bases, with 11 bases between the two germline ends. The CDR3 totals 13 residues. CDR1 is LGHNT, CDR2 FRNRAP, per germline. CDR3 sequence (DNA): TGTGCTAGTGGACAAGGGGGGGCAGATACGCAGTATTTT. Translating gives CASGQGGADTQYF.